Each of the 23 T cell receptor beta chains below was sequenced from the same sample in a study of T cells in Graves' hyperthyroidism and ophthalmopathy. RNA transcripts served as the template for amplifying TCR beta CDR3 regions. A first-round RT-PCR of the TCR CDR3 used the HTBI primer set. TCRdb re-called the multiplex PCR reads through MiXCR, storing one row per CDR3 protein. Here the sample spans around 700,000 distinct CDR3 sequences, approximately 36% being singletons. Sequenced material: blood. Every receptor here comes from a middle-aged woman with Graves' hyperthyroidism.

This clonotype turned up a few times. This sequence joins TRBV5-8 and TRBJ1-4; D uncertain. This CDR3 comprises 13 residues. Trimming removed 6 bases at V and 1 base at J, with 7 bases between. Germline loops: CDR1 SGHTS, CDR2 YDEGEE. CDR3 DNA: TGTGCCAGCAAGTGGGGAACTAATGAAAAACTGTTTTTT. It is translated as CASKWGTNEKLFF. Based on the CDR3 plus reference TRBV5-8 and TRBJ1-4, the full variable domain is EAGVTQSPTHLIKTRGQQATLRCSPISGHTSVYWYQQALGLGLQFLLWYDEGEERNRGNFPPRFSGRQFPNYSSELNVNALELEDSALYLCASKWGTNEKLFFGSGTQLSVL.

This clonotype was counted at least ten times. The rearrangement uses TRBV7-9 and TRBJ2-6; no clear D. In germline, CDR1 is SEHNR, CDR2 FQNEAQ (reference sequence). CDR3 size: 15 residues. Trimming pared 4 bases from V and 3 bases from J, leaving 10 bases between. Written as DNA, the CDR3 is TGTGCCAGCAGCTCTCCCCTCATTGGGGCCAACGTCCTGACTTTC. It codes for CASSSPLIGANVLTF.

The chain carries TRBV4-3 and TRBJ1-1; tentatively, D is TRBD1 (6 bases). V gave up 1 base and J gave up 0 bases, with 12 bases separating them. The V gene's germline CDR1 is LGHNA and CDR2 YSLEER. This CDR3 has 16 amino acids. The CDR3 region has the DNA TGCGCCAGCAGCCAAGTGACAGGAATTATGAACACTGAAGCTTTCTTT. Residues: CASSQVTGIMNTEAFF.

The gene calls are TRBV10-3 and TRBJ2-5; unclear D gene. Trimming took off 5 bases at V and 3 bases at J, with 10 bases between the two ends. Germline assignment: CDR1 ENHRY and CDR2 SYGVKD. There are 13 residues in the CDR3. In DNA form, the CDR3 reads TGTGCCATCAGTTATGGTATCAAAGAGACCCAGTACTTC. Encoded protein: CAISYGIKETQYF.

This clonotype has just a few counts. V and J are TRBV3-1 and TRBJ2-5; 7 bases are shared with TRBD1. The CDR3 extends over 11 amino acids. V was pared by 4 bases and J by 10 bases, with 3 bases of the junction left unmatched. CDR1 is LGHDT, CDR2 YNNKEL, per germline (reference sequence). This CDR3 reads CASSRQGDQYF. The DNA for the CDR3 is TGTGCCAGCAGCCGTCAGGGGGACCAGTACTTC.

This clonotype occurred many times. The J gene is TRBJ1-5, the V gene TRBV25-1, with D perhaps matching TRBD1 (5 bases). The ends were cut back, 4 bases at V and 4 bases at J, with 14 bases in the middle. The V gene's germline CDR1 is MGHDK and CDR2 SYGVNS. The CDR3 runs to 15 residues. The CDR3 is CASSALGPLNQPQHF. The CDR3 coding sequence is TGTGCCAGCAGTGCCCTGGGGCCGCTTAATCAGCCCCAGCATTTT. Based on the CDR3 plus reference TRBV25-1 and TRBJ1-5, the full variable domain is EADIYQTPRYLVIGTGKKITLECSQTMGHDKMYWYQQDPGMELHLIHYSYGVNSTEKGDLSSESTVSRIRTEHFPLTLESARPSHTSQYLCASSALGPLNQPQHFGDGTRLSIL.

The gene calls are TRBV19 and TRBJ1-5; 11 bases agree with TRBD1. Germline loops: CDR1 LNHDA, CDR2 SQIVND (reference sequence). This CDR3 comprises 15 residues. The junction had 6 bases not matched to a gene; V was cut back by 4 bases and J by 7 bases. The CDR3 DNA reads TGTGCCAGTAGTACACGGACAGGGGGCAGGCAGCCCCAGCATTTT. Amino acids: CASSTRTGGRQPQHF.

This clonotype was observed at least ten times. This chain connects TRBV7-8 to TRBJ2-2; 7 nucleotides match TRBD1. The V gene end was trimmed by 6 bases and the J gene end by 5 bases; junction bases not matched to a gene: 12. CDR3 length: 16 amino acids. The V gene's germline CDR1 is SGHVS and CDR2 FQNEAQ. The CDR3 DNA follows: TGTGCCAGCAGTTCCACAGGGGACCCACGGACCGGGGAGCTGTTTTTT. It specifies CASSSTGDPRTGELFF.

This clonotype has just a few counts. The rearrangement links TRBV20-1 to TRBJ2-7, with 8 bases aligning to TRBD2. Losses at the gene ends were 0 bases for V and 3 bases for J; bases not matched to a gene: 7. Germline V gene data show CDR1 as DFQATT and CDR2 as SNEGSKA (reference sequence). CDR3 length equals 15 residues. The DNA for the CDR3 is TGCAGTGCTAGAGATACTGGCGGGGGGAACTACGAGCAGTACTTC. This gives the protein CSARDTGGGNYEQYF.

This clonotype came up many times. The V call is TRBV20-1, the J call TRBJ2-5; possibly TRBD2 for D (5 bases). CDR3 length equals 13 residues. Germline-derived CDR1 and CDR2 are DFQATT and SNEGSKA (reference sequence). Trimming removed 4 bases at V and 6 bases at J, with 15 bases between. CDR3 bases: TGCAGTGCTAACAGCGGCGTCAGGAAGACCCAGTACTTC. Amino acid sequence: CSANSGVRKTQYF.

A few counts support this clonotype. This chain connects TRBV7-2 to TRBJ2-7, with 7 bases aligning to TRBD1. The CDR3 runs to 15 residues. The germline V gene has CDR1 SGHTA and CDR2 FQGNSA. V lost 6 bases and J lost 2; bases outside the gene matches: 10. The CDR3 sequence is CASSLRQGFAYEQYF. The DNA for the CDR3 is TGTGCCAGCAGTTTACGACAGGGTTTCGCCTACGAGCAGTACTTC.

This clonotype was recorded a few times. The chain combines TRBV12-3 or TRBV12-4 with TRBJ2-7, with 7 bases fitting TRBD1. The V segment lost 3 bases and the J segment 0 bases; nucleotides outside the gene matches: 5. This CDR3 spans 15 amino acids. The CDR3 DNA follows: TGTGCCAGCAGTTTGGGACAGTTTAGCTCCTACGAGCAGTACTTC. Protein: CASSLGQFSSYEQYF.

Turning to this clonotype: A single base separates this from a much larger clone, so it may be a read error. The rearrangement joins TRBV24-1 to TRBJ2-2; maybe TRBD2 (6 bases). This CDR3 has 16 amino acids. The V and J ends lost 9 bases and 6 bases respectively, with 22 bases between them. Germline CDR1 reads KGHDR; CDR2 reads SFDVKD. CDR3 in amino acids: CATEGSAGSGAGELFF. CDR3 nucleotides: TGTGCCACCGAGGGGAGTGCGGGGTCGGGCGCCGGGGAGCTGTTTTTT.

This chain joins TRBV7-9 and TRBJ2-1; TRBD2 might be the D (6 bases). Germline lookup yields CDR1 SEHNR and CDR2 FQNEAQ (reference sequence). V lost 5 bases, J lost 2 bases, and 16 bases lay in between. The CDR3 loop spans 16 amino acids. The CDR3 region is CASSPMGRGPYNEQFF. DNA of the CDR3: TGTGCCAGCAGCCCAATGGGGCGGGGACCCTACAATGAGCAGTTCTTC.

The chain employs TRBV19 and TRBJ1-6; TRBD1 is a possible D gene (6 bases). V was clipped by 10 bases and J by 10 bases, with 17 bases between them. The germline V gene has CDR1 LNHDA and CDR2 SQIVND (reference sequence). The CDR3 length is 13 residues. The DNA of the CDR3 is TGTGCCACCTCGGCAGGGGATCGGTCACCCCTCCACTTT. It translates to CATSAGDRSPLHF.

This clonotype was seen ten or more times. The chain has TRBV19 and TRBJ1-1; D is possibly TRBD1 (6 bases). The CDR3 spans 15 residues. The V end lost 7 bases, the J end lost 5 bases, and 20 bases lay between the germline ends. Germline V gives CDR1 LNHDA, CDR2 SQIVND (reference sequence). The CDR3: CASTIVRGAETEAFF. The DNA for the CDR3 is TGTGCCAGTACCATAGTCCGGGGGGCGGAGACTGAAGCTTTCTTT.

The rearrangement links TRBV7-2 to TRBJ1-1; tentatively, D is TRBD1 (6 bases). The CDR3 contains 15 residues. CDR1 is SGHTA and CDR2 is FQGNSA in the germline V gene. V lost 1 base and J lost 3, with 12 bases in between. CDR3 loop: CASSLVEGGDTEAFF. In DNA form, the CDR3 reads TGTGCCAGCAGCTTAGTAGAAGGGGGGGACACTGAAGCTTTCTTT.

This clonotype was detected ten times or more. The CDR3 nucleotides read TGTGCCAGTAGCTTCGGACAGGGGGCGACTAGCTACACCTTC. Protein sequence: CASSFGQGATSYTF. The chain has TRBV19 and TRBJ1-2; 11 bases fit TRBD1. Per germline, CDR1 LNHDA and CDR2 SQIVND (reference sequence). The V and J ends lost 6 bases and 9 bases, in that order; junction bases with no gene match: 9. This CDR3 has 14 residues.

This clonotype was seen more than once but under ten times. The rearrangement links TRBV7-2 to TRBJ1-4; 7 nucleotides line up with TRBD1. The CDR3 loop spans 14 amino acids. Trimming at V came to 5 bases and at J to 6 bases, leaving 6 bases not matched to a gene. Germline loops: CDR1 SGHTA, CDR2 FQGNSA. The CDR3 loop is CASSHGTVDEKLFF. Here the CDR3 DNA reads TGTGCCAGCAGCCACGGGACAGTTGATGAAAAACTGTTTTTT.

This sequence joins TRBV9 and TRBJ1-5, with a possible D match to TRBD1 (5 bases). The germline gives CDR1 SGDLS, CDR2 YYNGEE. The V end lost 4 bases, the J end lost 11 bases, and 19 bases lay between the germline ends. CDR3 length: 14 amino acids. The chain's CDR3 is CASSQDSINVAQHF. CDR3 sequence (DNA): TGTGCCAGCAGCCAAGACAGCATCAATGTGGCCCAGCATTTT.

This clonotype was seen a single time. This may be a read error, as it is one base from a much larger clone. This chain joins TRBV7-2 and TRBJ2-5, with 9 bases that match TRBD1. Germline V lookup: CDR1 SGHTA, CDR2 FQGNSA. This CDR3 is 15 amino acids long. The CDR3: CANSLAGQGRETQYF. DNA for the CDR3: TGTGCCAACAGCTTAGCTGGACAGGGGCGGGAGACCCAGTACTTC.

This chain connects TRBV19 to TRBJ2-7; 8 bases are shared with TRBD1. The CDR3 is 17 residues long. CDR1 is LNHDA, CDR2 SQIVND, per germline (reference sequence). Losses at the gene ends were 2 bases for V and 3 bases for J; bases not matched to a gene: 12. This chain's CDR3 is CASSIIGIGTGFYEQYF. Here the CDR3 DNA reads TGTGCCAGTAGTATAATCGGAATCGGGACAGGATTCTACGAGCAGTACTTC.

This clonotype was counted at least ten times. V and J are TRBV15 and TRBJ1-5, with 9 bases lining up with TRBD1. J gave up 2 bases and V 5 bases, and 1 base lay outside the gene matches. The germline CDR1 and CDR2 sequences are LNHNV and YYDKDF (reference sequence). The CDR3 is 14 amino acids. The CDR3 region is CATSWDRGNQPQHF. The CDR3 nucleotides read TGTGCCACCAGCTGGGACAGGGGCAATCAGCCCCAGCATTTT.